The sample holds one count of the clone carrying this T cell receptor (beta chain). This CDR3 has 14 amino acids. Germline V gives CDR1 SGHTA, CDR2 FQGNSA. V was clipped by 8 bases and J by 2 bases, with 16 bases between them. These data originate in a study of blood T cell repertoires in COVID-19. TCRdb keeps only in-frame clones here, not all; method: immunoSEQ multiplex PCR. This sample has a few hundred thousand clones, with 85% to 90% found just once. It was during active infection that Seattle patients were enrolled and then longitudinally followed. The sample consisted of peripheral blood. The TCR originated in a woman in her 30s with COVID-19, enrolled during active disease. The chain couples TRBV7-2 to TRBJ2-7, with TRBD2 as a possible D gene (5 bases). The CDR3 DNA reads as TGTGCCAGCGTCTGGCGGGCGGGTCCCTACGAGCAGTACTTC. Protein: CASVWRAGPYEQYF.